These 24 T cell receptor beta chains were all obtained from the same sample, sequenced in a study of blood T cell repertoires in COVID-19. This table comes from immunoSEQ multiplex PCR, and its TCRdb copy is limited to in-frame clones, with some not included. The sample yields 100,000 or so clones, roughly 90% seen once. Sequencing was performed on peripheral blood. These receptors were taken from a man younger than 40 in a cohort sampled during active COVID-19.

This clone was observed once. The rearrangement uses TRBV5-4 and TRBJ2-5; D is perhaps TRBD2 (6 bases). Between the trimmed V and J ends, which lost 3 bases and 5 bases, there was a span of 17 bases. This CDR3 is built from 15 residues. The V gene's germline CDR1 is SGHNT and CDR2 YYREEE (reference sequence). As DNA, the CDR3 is TGTGCCAGCAGCTACGTCCAGGGAGGTGGGGAGACCCAGTACTTC. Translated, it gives CASSYVQGGGETQYF.

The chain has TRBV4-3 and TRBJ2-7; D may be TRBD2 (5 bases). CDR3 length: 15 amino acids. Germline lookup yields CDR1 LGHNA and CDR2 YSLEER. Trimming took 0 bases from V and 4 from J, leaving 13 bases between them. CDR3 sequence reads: CASSQDREGWYEQYF. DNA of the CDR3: TGCGCCAGCAGCCAAGATCGAGAGGGTTGGTACGAGCAGTACTTC.

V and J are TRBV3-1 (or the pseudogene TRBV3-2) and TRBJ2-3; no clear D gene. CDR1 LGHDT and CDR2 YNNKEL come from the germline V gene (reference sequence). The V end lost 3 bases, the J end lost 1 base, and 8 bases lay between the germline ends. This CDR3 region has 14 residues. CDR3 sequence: CASSQAPRTDTQYF. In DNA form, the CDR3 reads TGTGCCAGCAGCCAGGCCCCCCGCACAGATACGCAGTATTTT.

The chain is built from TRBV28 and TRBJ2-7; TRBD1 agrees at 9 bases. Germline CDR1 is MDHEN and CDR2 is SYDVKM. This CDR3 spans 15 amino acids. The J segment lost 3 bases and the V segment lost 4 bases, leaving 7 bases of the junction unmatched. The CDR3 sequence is CASSSPGTGNYEQYF. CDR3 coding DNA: TGTGCCAGCAGTTCACCCGGGACAGGGAACTACGAGCAGTACTTC.

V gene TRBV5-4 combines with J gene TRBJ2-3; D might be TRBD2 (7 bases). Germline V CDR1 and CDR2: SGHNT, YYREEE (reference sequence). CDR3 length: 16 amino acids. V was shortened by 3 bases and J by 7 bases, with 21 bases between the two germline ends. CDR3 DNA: TGTGCCAGCAGCTCACCGATGCGGGGGCCTATAAATACGCAGTATTTT. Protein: CASSSPMRGPINTQYF. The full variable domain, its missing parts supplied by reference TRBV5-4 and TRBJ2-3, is ETGVTQSPTHLIKTRGQQVTLRCSSQSGHNTVSWYQQALGQGPQFIFQYYREEENGRGNFPPRFSGLQFPNYSSELNVNALELDDSALYLCASSSPMRGPINTQYFGPGTRLTVL.

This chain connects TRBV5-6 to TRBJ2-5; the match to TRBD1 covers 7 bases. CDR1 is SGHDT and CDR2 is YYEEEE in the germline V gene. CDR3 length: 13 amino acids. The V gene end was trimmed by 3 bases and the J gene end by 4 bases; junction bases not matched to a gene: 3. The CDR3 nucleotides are TGTGCCAGCAGCTCTAGACAGGGAGAGACCCAGTACTTC. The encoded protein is CASSSRQGETQYF.

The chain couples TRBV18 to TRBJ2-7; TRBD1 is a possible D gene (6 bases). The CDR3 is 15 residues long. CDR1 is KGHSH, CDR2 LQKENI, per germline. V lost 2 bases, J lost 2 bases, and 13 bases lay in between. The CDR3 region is CASSPTGTNTYEQYF. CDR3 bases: TGTGCCAGCTCACCAACGGGGACAAACACCTACGAGCAGTACTTC.

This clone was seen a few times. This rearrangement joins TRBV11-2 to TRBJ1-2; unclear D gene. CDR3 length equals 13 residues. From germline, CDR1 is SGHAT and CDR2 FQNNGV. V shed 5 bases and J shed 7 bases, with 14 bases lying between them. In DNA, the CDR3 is TGTGCCAGCAGCCCAACTCCTACAGTTGGCTACACCTTC. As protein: CASSPTPTVGYTF.

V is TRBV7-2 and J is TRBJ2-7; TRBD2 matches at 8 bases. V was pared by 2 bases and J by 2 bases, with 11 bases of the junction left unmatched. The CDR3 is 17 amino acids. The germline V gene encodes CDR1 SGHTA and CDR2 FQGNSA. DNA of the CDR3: TGTGCCAGCAGCTTACGTACCGGGGGGGGGCCGACCTACGAGCAGTACTTC. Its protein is CASSLRTGGGPTYEQYF. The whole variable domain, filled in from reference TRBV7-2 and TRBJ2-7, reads GAGVSQSPSNKVTEKGKDVELRCDPISGHTALYWYRQSLGQGLEFLIYFQGNSAPDKSGLPSDRFSAERTGGSVSTLTIQRTQQEDSAVYLCASSLRTGGGPTYEQYFGPGTRLTVT.

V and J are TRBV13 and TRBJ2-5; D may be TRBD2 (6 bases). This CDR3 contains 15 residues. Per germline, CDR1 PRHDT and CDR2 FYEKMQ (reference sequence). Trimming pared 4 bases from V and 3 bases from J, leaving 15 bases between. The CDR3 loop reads CASSSPGGSKETQYF. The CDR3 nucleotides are TGTGCCAGCAGCTCCCCTGGGGGGAGTAAAGAGACCCAGTACTTC.

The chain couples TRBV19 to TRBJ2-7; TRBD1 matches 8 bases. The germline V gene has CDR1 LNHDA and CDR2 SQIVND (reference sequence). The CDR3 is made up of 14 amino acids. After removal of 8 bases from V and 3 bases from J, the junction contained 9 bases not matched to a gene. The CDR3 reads CASSKDRENYEQYF. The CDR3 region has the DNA TGTGCCAGTTCAAAGGACAGGGAGAACTACGAGCAGTACTTC.

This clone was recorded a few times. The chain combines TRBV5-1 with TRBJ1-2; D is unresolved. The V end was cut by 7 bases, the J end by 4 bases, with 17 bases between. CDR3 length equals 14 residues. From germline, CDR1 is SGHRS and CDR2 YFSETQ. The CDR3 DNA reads TGCGCCAGCGGGGAGGAATCCTCTCGCTATGGCTACACCTTC. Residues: CASGEESSRYGYTF.

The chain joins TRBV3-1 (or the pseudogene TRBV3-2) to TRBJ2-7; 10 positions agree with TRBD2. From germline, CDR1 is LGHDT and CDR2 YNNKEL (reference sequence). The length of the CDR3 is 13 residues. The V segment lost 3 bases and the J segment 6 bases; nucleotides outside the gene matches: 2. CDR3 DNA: TGTGCCAGCAGCCACGGGACTAGCGTCGAGCAGTACTTC. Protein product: CASSHGTSVEQYF.

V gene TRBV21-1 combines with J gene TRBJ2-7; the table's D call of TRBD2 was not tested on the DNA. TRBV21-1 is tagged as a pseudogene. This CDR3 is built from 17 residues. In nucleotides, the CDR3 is TGTGCCAGCAGCAAATTCCCGGACTGGCGGGGCGTAGACGAGCAGTACTTC. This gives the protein CASSKFPDWRGVDEQYF.

CDR3 in amino acids: CASRAPGEGQPQHF. CDR3 sequence (DNA): TGTGCCAGCAGGGCACCAGGGGAGGGCCAGCCCCAGCATTTT. This sequence joins TRBV6-5 and TRBJ1-5; D might be TRBD1 (6 bases). The germline CDR1 and CDR2 sequences are MNHEY and SVGAGI. Trimming cost V 6 bases and J 7 bases, with 16 bases left between them. CDR3 length equals 14 residues.

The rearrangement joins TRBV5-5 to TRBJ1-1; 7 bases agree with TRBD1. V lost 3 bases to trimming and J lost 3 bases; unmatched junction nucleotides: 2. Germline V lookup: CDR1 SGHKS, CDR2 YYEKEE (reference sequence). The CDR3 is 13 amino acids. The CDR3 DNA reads TGTGCCAGCAGCTCCCAGGGGGACACTGAAGCTTTCTTT. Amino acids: CASSSQGDTEAFF.

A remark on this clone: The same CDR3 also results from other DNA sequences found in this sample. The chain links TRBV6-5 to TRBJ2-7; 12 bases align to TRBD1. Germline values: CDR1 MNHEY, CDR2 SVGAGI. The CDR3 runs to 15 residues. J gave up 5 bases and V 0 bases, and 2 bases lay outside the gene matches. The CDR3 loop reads CASSYSGTGGHEQYF. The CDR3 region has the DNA TGTGCCAGCAGTTACTCCGGGACAGGGGGCCACGAGCAGTACTTC.

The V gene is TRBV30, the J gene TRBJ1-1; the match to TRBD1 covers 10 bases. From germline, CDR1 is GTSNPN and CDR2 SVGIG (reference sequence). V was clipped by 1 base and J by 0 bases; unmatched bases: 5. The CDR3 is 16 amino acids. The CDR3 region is CAWSGQGATMNTEAFF. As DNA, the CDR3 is TGTGCCTGGAGTGGACAGGGGGCCACAATGAACACTGAAGCTTTCTTT.

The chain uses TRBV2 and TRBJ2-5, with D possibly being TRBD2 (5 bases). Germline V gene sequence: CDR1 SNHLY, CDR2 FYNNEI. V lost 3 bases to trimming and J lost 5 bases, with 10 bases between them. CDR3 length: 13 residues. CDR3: CASSDQRGETQYF. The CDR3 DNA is TGTGCCAGCAGTGACCAACGAGGGGAGACCCAGTACTTC.

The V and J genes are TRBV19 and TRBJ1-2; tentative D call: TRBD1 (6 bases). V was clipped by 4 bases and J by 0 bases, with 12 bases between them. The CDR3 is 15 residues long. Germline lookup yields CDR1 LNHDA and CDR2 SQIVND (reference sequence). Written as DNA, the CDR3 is TGTGCCAGTAGTACGGGACACAGAGCTAACTATGGCTACACCTTC. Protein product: CASSTGHRANYGYTF.

CDR3 loop: CASSRLSSGNTIYF. In DNA form, the CDR3 reads TGTGCCAGCAGCCGATTGAGCTCTGGAAACACCATATATTTT. This chain links TRBV9 with TRBJ1-3; no firm D call. Germline assignment: CDR1 SGDLS and CDR2 YYNGEE. The CDR3 consists of 14 residues. V was cut by 4 bases and J by 0 bases, with 8 bases left in between.

CDR3 region: CASSWGQTSNGDTQYF. In DNA, the CDR3 is TGTGCCAGCAGCTGGGGACAGACGTCGAACGGAGATACGCAGTATTTT. The rearrangement links TRBV5-8 to TRBJ2-3, with 7 bases fitting TRBD1. The CDR3 length is 16 residues. V was pared by 3 bases and J by 5 bases, with 12 bases of the junction left unmatched. The germline gives CDR1 SGHTS, CDR2 YDEGEE.

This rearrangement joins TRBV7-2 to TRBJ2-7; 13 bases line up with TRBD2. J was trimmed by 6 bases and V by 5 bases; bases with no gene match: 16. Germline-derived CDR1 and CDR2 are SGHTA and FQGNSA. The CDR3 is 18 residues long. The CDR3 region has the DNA TGTGCCAGCAGCCTCCTCCGGGGTGGGGGACTAGCGGGGAGCGAGCAGTACTTC. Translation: CASSLLRGGGLAGSEQYF.

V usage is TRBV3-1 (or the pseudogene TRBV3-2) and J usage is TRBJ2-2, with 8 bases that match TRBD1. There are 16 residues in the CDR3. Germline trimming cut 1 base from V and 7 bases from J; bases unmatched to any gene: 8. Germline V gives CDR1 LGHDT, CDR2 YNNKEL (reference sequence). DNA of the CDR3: TGTGCCAGCAGCCAAGGAGGGACAGGTTCGAGCGGGGAGCTGTTTTTT. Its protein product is CASSQGGTGSSGELFF.